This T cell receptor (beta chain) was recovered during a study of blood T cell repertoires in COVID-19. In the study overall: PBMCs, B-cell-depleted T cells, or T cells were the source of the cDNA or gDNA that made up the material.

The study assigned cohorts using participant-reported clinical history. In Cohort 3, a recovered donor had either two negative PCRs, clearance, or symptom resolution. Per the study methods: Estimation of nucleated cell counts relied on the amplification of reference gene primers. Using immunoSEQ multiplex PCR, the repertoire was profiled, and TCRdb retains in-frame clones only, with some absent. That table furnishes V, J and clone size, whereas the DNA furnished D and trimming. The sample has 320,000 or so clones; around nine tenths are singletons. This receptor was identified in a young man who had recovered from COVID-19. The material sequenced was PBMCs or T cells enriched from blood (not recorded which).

CDR3 loop: CASSLRSLRDEKLFF. The CDR3, as DNA: TGTGCCAGCAGTTTGAGGAGTTTGAGAGATGAAAAACTGTTTTTT. The V gene is TRBV28, the J gene TRBJ1-4; no reliable D call. Deletions cut 3 bases from V and 6 bases from J, with 14 bases between. The germline gives CDR1 MDHEN, CDR2 SYDVKM. CDR3 length: 15 residues.